Shown below are 13 T cell receptor beta chains from a single sample sequenced in a study of cytomegalovirus exposure and HLA in healthy donors. The study ran its PCR with 60 Vbeta and 13 Jbeta primers. The table came from immunoSEQ multiplex PCR; TCRdb's copy has only in-frame clones and leaves some out. In the table there are 200,000 to 250,000 clones, around four fifths of which are singletons. Sequencing used PBMCs. These receptors all stem from a woman aged 60-75 years in good health and CMV-seropositive.

This clone was recorded once. The rearrangement links TRBV28 to TRBJ2-1; 8 bases match TRBD1. CDR1 is MDHEN and CDR2 is SYDVKM in the germline V gene. The CDR3 is made up of 14 amino acids. With 7 bases clipped from V and 7 bases from J, the junction kept 9 bases outside the gene matches. This CDR3 reads CASKVAGGRNEQFF. The CDR3 DNA follows: TGTGCCAGCAAGGTTGCAGGGGGCCGGAATGAGCAGTTCTTC.

This clone was detected only once. The chain joins TRBV10-3 to TRBJ2-1, with 10 bases identical to TRBD1. The V segment lost 2 bases and the J segment 6 bases; nucleotides outside the gene matches: 13. CDR3 length: 18 residues. The germline CDR1 and CDR2 sequences are ENHRY and SYGVKD. The CDR3 nucleotides read TGTGCCATCAGTGAGCGACAAGACCGGGACAGGGGTGGCAATGAGCAGTTCTTC. It encodes CAISERQDRDRGGNEQFF.

V is TRBV5-1 and J is TRBJ1-5, with a tentative D call TRBD1 (5 bases). Germline CDR1 and CDR2: SGHRS and YFSETQ. The V and J ends lost 3 bases and 3 bases respectively, with 13 bases between them. CDR3 length: 15 amino acids. The CDR3 reads CASSSQGMINQPQHF. DNA of the CDR3: TGCGCCAGCAGCTCTCAGGGTATGATCAATCAGCCCCAGCATTTT.

V usage is TRBV5-8 and J usage is TRBJ2-3, with D uncertain. The V and J ends lost 8 bases and 2 bases respectively, with 15 bases between them. This CDR3 comprises 14 residues. Per germline, CDR1 SGHTS and CDR2 YDEGEE. The CDR3 DNA reads as TGTGCCAGTGGGCTTGGGCTTTTCACAGATACGCAGTATTTT. Translation gives CASGLGLFTDTQYF. Drawing the rest from reference TRBV5-8 and TRBJ2-3, the complete variable domain is EAGVTQSPTHLIKTRGQQATLRCSPISGHTSVYWYQQALGLGLQFLLWYDEGEERNRGNFPPRFSGRQFPNYSSELNVNALELEDSALYLCASGLGLFTDTQYFGPGTRLTVL.

This clone occurred once. This chain joins TRBV28 and TRBJ1-2; TRBD1 agrees at 9 bases. CDR1 is MDHEN, CDR2 SYDVKM, per germline. V trimming: 5 bases; J trimming: 4 bases; junction bases outside the gene matches: 17. This CDR3 contains 18 residues. In nucleotides, the CDR3 is TGTGCCAGCAGTGACAATTGGGGGACAGGGCCAGTCGGCTATGGCTACACCTTC. This sequence encodes CASSDNWGTGPVGYGYTF.

This chain joins TRBV6-5 and TRBJ2-1; TRBD2 agrees at 7 bases. V was clipped by 4 bases and J by 8 bases; unmatched bases: 11. The length of the CDR3 is 15 residues. Germline loops: CDR1 MNHEY, CDR2 SVGAGI. The CDR3 DNA reads as TGTGCCAGCAGTTCCCTAGCGGCGGAGCCCCATGAGCAGTTCTTC. It codes for CASSSLAAEPHEQFF.

The chain is built from TRBV19 and TRBJ2-2, with D possibly matching TRBD2 (6 bases). CDR3 length: 15 residues. CDR1 and CDR2 (germline): LNHDA, SQIVND (reference sequence). The V gene lost 9 bases and the J gene lost 1 base, with 15 bases spanning the gap. CDR3 DNA: TGTGCCAGGTGCGACGGGAGCCAGAACACCGGGGAGCTGTTTTTT. Its translation is CARCDGSQNTGELFF. The entire variable domain, with the rest obtained from reference TRBV19 and TRBJ2-2, is as follows: DGGITQSPKYLFRKEGQNVTLSCEQNLNHDAMYWYRQDPGQGLRLIYYSQIVNDFQKGDIAEGYSVSREKKESFPLTVTSAQKNPTAFYLCARCDGSQNTGELFFGEGSRLTVL.

V usage is TRBV4-1 and J usage is TRBJ2-1; 8 bases map to TRBD2. V trimming: 0 bases; J trimming: 0 bases; junction bases outside the gene matches: 7. Germline assignment: CDR1 MGHRA and CDR2 YSYEKL. This CDR3 comprises 18 residues. This chain's CDR3 is CASSQDAERGGSYNEQFF. The DNA for the CDR3 is TGCGCCAGCAGCCAAGATGCAGAACGGGGGGGCTCCTACAATGAGCAGTTCTTC.

This chain links TRBV7-9 with TRBJ1-1; TRBD1 aligns across 8 bases. With V trimmed by 5 bases and J by 0 bases, 11 bases remained unmatched. This CDR3 is built from 17 residues. Germline lookup yields CDR1 SEHNR and CDR2 FQNEAQ (reference sequence). The CDR3 DNA is TGTGCCAGCAGCCCCCAGGGCAGGGGGCCGATGAACACTGAAGCTTTCTTT. This encodes CASSPQGRGPMNTEAFF.

The chain uses TRBV7-7 and TRBJ2-7; D not resolved. Trimming pared 2 bases from V and 5 bases from J, leaving 10 bases between. The CDR3 is made up of 13 amino acids. Germline V gene lookup returns CDR1 SSHAT and CDR2 FNYEAQ (reference sequence). In nucleotides, the CDR3 is TGTGCCAGCAGCTTAACTTCCGATCACGAGCAGTACTTC. Amino acids: CASSLTSDHEQYF.

The chain couples TRBV10-3 to TRBJ2-1, with 10 bases lining up with TRBD2. Germline V gene lookup returns CDR1 ENHRY and CDR2 SYGVKD. V lost 7 bases to trimming and J lost 8 bases; unmatched junction nucleotides: 8. CDR3 length equals 14 residues. The CDR3, as DNA: TGTGCCATCAACAAAGCGGGAGGGCTCGATGAGCAGTTCTTC. It codes for CAINKAGGLDEQFF.

The chain couples TRBV6-5 to TRBJ1-5, with unresolved D. The germline V gene encodes CDR1 MNHEY and CDR2 SVGAGI. V was shortened by 5 bases and J by 3 bases, with 8 bases between the two germline ends. The CDR3 extends over 13 amino acids. The CDR3: CASSPIINQPQHF. CDR3 bases: TGTGCCAGCAGTCCCATCATCAATCAGCCCCAGCATTTT.

The sample holds one count of this clone. The chain links TRBV5-1 to TRBJ1-4; possibly TRBD1 for D (6 bases). The V gene lost 5 bases and the J gene lost 0 bases, with 11 bases spanning the gap. This CDR3 region has 15 residues. Germline V gene lookup returns CDR1 SGHRS and CDR2 YFSETQ. The CDR3 DNA reads as TGCGCCAGCAGATGGGGGCAGACAACTAATGAAAAACTGTTTTTT. As protein: CASRWGQTTNEKLFF.